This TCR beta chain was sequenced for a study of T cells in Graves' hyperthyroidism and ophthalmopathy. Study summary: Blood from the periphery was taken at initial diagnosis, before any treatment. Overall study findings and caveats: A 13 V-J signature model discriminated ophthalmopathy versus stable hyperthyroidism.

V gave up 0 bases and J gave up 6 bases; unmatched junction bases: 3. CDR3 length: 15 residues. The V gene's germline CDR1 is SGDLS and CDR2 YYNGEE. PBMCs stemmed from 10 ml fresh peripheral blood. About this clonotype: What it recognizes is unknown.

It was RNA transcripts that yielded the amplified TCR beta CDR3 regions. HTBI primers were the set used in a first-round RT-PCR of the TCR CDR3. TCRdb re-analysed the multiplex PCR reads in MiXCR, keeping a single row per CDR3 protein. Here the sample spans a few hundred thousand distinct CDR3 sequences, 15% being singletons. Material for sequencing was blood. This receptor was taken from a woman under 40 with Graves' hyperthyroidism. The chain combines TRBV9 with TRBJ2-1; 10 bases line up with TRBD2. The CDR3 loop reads CASSVAASGSNEQFF. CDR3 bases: TGTGCCAGCAGCGTAGCGGCTAGCGGGAGCAATGAGCAGTTCTTC.